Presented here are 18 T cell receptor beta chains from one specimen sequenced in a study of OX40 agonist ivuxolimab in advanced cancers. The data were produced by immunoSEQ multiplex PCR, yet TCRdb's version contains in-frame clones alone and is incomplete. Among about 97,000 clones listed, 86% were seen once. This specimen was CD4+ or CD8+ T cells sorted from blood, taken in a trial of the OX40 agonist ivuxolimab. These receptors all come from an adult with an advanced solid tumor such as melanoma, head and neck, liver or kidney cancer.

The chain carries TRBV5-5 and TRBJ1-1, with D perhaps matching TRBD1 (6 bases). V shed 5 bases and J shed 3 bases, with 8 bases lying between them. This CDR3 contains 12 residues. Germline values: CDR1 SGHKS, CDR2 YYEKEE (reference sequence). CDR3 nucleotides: TGTGCCAGCAGTAACAGGGACACTGAAGCTTTCTTT. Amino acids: CASSNRDTEAFF.

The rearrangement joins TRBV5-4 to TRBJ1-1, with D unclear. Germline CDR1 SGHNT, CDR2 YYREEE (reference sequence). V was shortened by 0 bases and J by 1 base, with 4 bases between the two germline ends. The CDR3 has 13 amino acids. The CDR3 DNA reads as TGTGCCAGCAGCTTGGGCAGGAACACTGAAGCTTTCTTT. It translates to CASSLGRNTEAFF.

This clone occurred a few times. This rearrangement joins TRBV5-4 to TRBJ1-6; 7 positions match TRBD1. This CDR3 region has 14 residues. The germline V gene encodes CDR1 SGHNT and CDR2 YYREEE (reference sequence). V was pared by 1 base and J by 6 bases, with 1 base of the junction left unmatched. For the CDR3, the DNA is TGTGCCAGCAGCTTGAGGGACAGTAATTCACCCCTCCACTTT. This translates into CASSLRDSNSPLHF.

The CDR3 DNA follows: TGTGCCAGCAGTTCCTTCGGCAGGGGTCTTGCCAAAAACATTCAGTACTTC. Residues: CASSSFGRGLAKNIQYF. V gene TRBV27 combines with J gene TRBJ2-4, with D perhaps TRBD1 (6 bases). The CDR3 extends over 17 amino acids. Germline V CDR1 and CDR2: MNHEY, SMNVEV (reference sequence). V lost 4 bases to trimming and J lost 1 base, with 17 bases between them.

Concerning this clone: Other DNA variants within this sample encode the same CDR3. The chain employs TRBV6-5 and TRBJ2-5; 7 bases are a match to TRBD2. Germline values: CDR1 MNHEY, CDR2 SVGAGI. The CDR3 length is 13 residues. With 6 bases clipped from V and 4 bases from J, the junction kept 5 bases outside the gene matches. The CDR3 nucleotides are TGTGCCAGCAGCCGGACTAGTCGAGAGACCCAGTACTTC. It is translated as CASSRTSRETQYF.

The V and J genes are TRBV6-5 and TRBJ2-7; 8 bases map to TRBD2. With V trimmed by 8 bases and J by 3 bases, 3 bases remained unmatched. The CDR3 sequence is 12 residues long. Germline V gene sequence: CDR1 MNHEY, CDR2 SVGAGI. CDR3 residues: CASRGGIYEQYF. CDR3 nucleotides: TGTGCCAGCCGGGGGGGTATCTACGAGCAGTACTTC.

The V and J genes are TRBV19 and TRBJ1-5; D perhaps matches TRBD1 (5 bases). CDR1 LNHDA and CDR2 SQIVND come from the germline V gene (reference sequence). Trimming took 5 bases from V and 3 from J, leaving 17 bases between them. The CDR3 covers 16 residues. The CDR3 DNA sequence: TGTGCCAGTAGTTCCCGAGAGAGGGGCAACAATCAGCCCCAGCATTTT. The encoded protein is CASSSRERGNNQPQHF.

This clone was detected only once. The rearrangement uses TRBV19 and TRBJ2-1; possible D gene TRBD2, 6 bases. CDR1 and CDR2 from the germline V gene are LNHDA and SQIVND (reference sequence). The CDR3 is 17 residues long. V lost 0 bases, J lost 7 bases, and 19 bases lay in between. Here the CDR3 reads CASSIEVGVRGANEQFF. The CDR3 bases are TGTGCCAGTAGTATAGAAGTTGGTGTGCGGGGAGCGAATGAGCAGTTCTTC.

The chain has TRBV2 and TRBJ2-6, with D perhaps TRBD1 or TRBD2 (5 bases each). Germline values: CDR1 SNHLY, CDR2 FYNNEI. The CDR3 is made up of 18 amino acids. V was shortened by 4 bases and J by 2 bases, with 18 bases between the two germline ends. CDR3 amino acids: CASSGDGRGGTGANVLTF. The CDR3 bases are TGTGCCAGCAGTGGGGACGGCCGTGGGGGAACTGGGGCCAACGTCCTGACTTTC. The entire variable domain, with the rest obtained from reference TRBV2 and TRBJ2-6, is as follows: EPEVTQTPSHQVTQMGQEVILRCVPISNHLYFYWYRQILGQKVEFLVSFYNNEISEKSEIFDDQFSVERPDGSNFTLKIRSTKLEDSAMYFCASSGDGRGGTGANVLTFGAGSRLTVL.

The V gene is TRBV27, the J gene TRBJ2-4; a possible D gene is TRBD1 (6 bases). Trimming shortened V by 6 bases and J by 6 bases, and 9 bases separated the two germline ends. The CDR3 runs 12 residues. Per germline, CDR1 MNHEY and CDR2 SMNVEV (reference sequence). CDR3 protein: CASSLGGNIQYF. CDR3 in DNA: TGTGCCAGCAGCCTAGGGGGAAACATTCAGTACTTC.

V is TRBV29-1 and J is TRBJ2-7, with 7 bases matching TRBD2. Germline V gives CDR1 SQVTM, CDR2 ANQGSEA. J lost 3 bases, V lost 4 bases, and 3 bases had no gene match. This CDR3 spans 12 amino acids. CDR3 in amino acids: CSVGPSGYEQYF. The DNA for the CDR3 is TGCAGCGTTGGACCTAGCGGCTACGAGCAGTACTTC.

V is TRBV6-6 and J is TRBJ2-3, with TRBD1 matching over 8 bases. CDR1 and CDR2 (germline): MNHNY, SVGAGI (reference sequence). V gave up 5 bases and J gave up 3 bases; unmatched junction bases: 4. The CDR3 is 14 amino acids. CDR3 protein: CASSRTGHTDTQYF. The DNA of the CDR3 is TGTGCCAGCAGTCGGACAGGGCATACAGATACGCAGTATTTT.

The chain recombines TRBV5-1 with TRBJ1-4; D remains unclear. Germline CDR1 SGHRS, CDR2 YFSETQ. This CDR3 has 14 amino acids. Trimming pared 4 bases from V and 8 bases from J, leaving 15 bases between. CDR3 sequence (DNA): TGCGCCAGCAGCGTTGGACCTGTGACAGAAAAACTGTTTTTT. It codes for CASSVGPVTEKLFF.

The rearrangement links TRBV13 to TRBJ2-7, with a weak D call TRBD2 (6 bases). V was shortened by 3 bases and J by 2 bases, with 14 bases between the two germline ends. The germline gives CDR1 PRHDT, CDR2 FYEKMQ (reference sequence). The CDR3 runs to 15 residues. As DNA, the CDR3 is TGTGCCAGCAGCTTGAGCGGTAGCGGAGCCTACGAGCAGTACTTC. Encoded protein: CASSLSGSGAYEQYF.

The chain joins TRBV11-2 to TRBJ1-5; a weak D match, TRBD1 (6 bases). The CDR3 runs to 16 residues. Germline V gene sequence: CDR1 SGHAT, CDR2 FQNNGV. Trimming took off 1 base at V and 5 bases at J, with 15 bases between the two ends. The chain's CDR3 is CASSLGGGGGHQPQHF. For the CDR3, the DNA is TGTGCCAGCAGCTTAGGTGGCGGGGGGGGCCATCAGCCCCAGCATTTT.

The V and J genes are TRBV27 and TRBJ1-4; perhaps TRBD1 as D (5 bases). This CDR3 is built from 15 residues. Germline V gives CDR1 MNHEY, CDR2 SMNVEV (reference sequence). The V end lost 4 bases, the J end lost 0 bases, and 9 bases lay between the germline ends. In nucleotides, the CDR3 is TGTGCCAGCAGTTGGGGGGGAGCAACTAATGAAAAACTGTTTTTT. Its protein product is CASSWGGATNEKLFF.

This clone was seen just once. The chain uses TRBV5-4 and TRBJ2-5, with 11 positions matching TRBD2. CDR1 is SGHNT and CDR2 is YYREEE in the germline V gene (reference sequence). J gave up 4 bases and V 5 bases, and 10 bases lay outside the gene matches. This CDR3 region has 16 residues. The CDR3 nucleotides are TGTGCCAGCAGGACTACTAGCGGGGGAAGGGGAGAGACCCAGTACTTC. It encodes CASRTTSGGRGETQYF.

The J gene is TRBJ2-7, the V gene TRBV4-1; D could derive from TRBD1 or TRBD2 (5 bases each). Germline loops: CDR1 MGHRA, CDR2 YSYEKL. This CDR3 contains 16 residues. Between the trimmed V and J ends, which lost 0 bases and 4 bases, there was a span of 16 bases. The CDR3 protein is CASSQDQGASQYEQYF. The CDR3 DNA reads TGCGCCAGCAGCCAAGACCAGGGAGCATCGCAGTACGAGCAGTACTTC.